A single TCR beta chain is shown here with its context. Its antigen remains undetermined. No qualities accompany the bases; no much larger clone lies one base away. These data originate in a study of blood T cell repertoires in COVID-19 (dated by TCRdb to about 2020). At the level of the whole study: Collaborator samples came from the United States, Italy and Spain and covered acute and convalescent phases of COVID-19. Where available, HLA class I and class II types were obtained from metadata supplied by the sample provider rather than from assay-based typing. Samples were obtained from the ongoing ImmuneRACE study (first 160 participants) and from over a thousand subjects provided by 6 global collaborators. The prospective study material was composed of cDNA or gDNA derived from T cells, B-cell-depleted T cells, or PBMCs. The repertoires were released in a freely available public database meant as a resource for research on the immune response to SARS-CoV-2. Sample metadata almost always included a de-identified subject ID, COVID-19 status, age in years and sex. The dataset comprised deeply sampled blood TCRbeta repertoires from subjects exposed to, actively infected with, or recovered from COVID-19.

Participants in the prospective study were enrolled through a virtual design, were aged roughly 18 to 100 years, and lived in under 25 United States geographic areas. In the prospective study, participants were assigned to cohorts based on the clinical history participants reported in a screening survey and a study questionnaire. In the prospective study, mobile phlebotomists collected whole blood, serum and a nasopharyngeal or oropharyngeal swab from each participant. Participants in the prospective study had the option to provide additional blood draws and questionnaires over an approximately 2-month period. Prospective study blood samples were shipped either frozen or at room temperature before DNA extraction. From the cysteine up to the phenylalanine, the CDR3 has a length of 12 residues. The read is trimmed to its CDR3 DNA, 36 bases read in frame from base 1. V is shortened by 3 bases, J by 9 bases, and the region joining them spans 11 bases. Via the germline V gene, CDR1 is SGDLS and CDR2 YYNGEE.

Summary of the overall study and its limitations: Clinical and demographic metadata were provided uncurated, with the amount varying by source and participant.

The immunoSEQ Assay, a bias-controlled multiplex PCR, was used to amplify TCRbeta CDR3 regions from genomic DNA. The authors' pipeline ran thus. Nucleated cell counts per sample were estimated from amplification of reference gene primers within the assay. To quantify the absolute abundance of each unique TCRbeta CDR3 rearrangement, sequence reads were collapsed and filtered. For each sample, productive Simpson clonality was calculated by taking the square root of Simpson's diversity index across productive rearrangements. The source is immuneACCESS, and TCRdb retained only in-frame sequences with V and J called. Part of the clones is not carried over; for the studies checked, unresolved V genes explain less than half of this, and the remainder is unexplained. V and J calls plus clone size are reproduced from that table; the DNA served to infer D and trimming. The sample table lists 200,000 to 250,000 clones, approximately 83% of them with a count of one. 3% to 4% of the sample rests with the top ten.

This receptor was obtained from a woman between 40 and 55 years old with acute COVID-19. Here the chain combines TRBV9 and TRBJ2-3; the D segment cannot be called with confidence. Source material: PBMCs or T cells enriched from blood (not recorded which). The nucleotide sequence is TGTGCCAGCAGCGATAGCCAGCGAACGCAGTATTTT. Translated, this is CASSDSQRTQYF.